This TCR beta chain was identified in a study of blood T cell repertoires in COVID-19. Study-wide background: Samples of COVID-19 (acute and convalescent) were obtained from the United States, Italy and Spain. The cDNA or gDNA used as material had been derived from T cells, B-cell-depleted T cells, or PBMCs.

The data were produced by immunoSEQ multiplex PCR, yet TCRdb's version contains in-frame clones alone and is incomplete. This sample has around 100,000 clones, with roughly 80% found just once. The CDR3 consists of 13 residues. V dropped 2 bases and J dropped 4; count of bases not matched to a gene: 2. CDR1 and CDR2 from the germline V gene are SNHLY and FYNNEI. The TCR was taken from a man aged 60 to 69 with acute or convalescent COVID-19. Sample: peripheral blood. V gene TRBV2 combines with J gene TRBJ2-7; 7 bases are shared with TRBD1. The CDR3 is CASSETGEYEQYF. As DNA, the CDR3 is TGTGCCAGCAGTGAAACAGGGGAATACGAGCAGTACTTC. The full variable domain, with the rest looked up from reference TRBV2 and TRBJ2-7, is EPEVTQTPSHQVTQMGQEVILRCVPISNHLYFYWYRQILGQKVEFLVSFYNNEISEKSEIFDDQFSVERPDGSNFTLKIRSTKLEDSAMYFCASSETGEYEQYFGPGTRLTVT.